The clone carrying this T cell receptor (beta chain) appeared many times. The target antigen is unknown. As for time point: newly diagnosed GD, antithyroid drugs for less than 3 months. RNA isolated from PBMCs was used to make the TCR library. This sample was taken from a study of regulatory T cells in long-lasting Graves disease. Across the study: Graves' patients, diagnosed recently, had received antithyroid drugs under 3 months.

This CDR3 has 15 residues. Between the trimmed V and J ends, which lost 2 bases and 8 bases, there was a span of 15 bases. Findings of the study overall: With a small sample size, accuracy may have been reduced. Graves' patients with persistent disease showed TCR diversity lower than patients newly diagnosed.

For TCR beta, libraries came from iRepertoire HTBI primers and Arm-PCR of CDR3 regions. TCRdb passed the multiplex PCR reads through MiXCR, listing each CDR3 protein once. The repertoire has approximately 400,000 distinct CDR3 sequences, approximately 12% of them found once; the top ten carry approximately 20%. Separately, the same data were catalogued under a study of T cells in Graves' hyperthyroidism and ophthalmopathy.

V is TRBV12-3 or TRBV12-4 and J is TRBJ1-4, with D tentatively TRBD1 (5 bases). The clonotype comes from a woman aged 18-29 years with Graves disease. Sample: peripheral blood mononuclear cells (PBMCs), taken at new diagnosis, from a patient treated with antithyroid drugs. The CDR3 bases are TGTGCCAGCAGTTTAAGGGCAGGGCTAAAGGAAAAACTGTTTTTT. As protein: CASSLRAGLKEKLFF.